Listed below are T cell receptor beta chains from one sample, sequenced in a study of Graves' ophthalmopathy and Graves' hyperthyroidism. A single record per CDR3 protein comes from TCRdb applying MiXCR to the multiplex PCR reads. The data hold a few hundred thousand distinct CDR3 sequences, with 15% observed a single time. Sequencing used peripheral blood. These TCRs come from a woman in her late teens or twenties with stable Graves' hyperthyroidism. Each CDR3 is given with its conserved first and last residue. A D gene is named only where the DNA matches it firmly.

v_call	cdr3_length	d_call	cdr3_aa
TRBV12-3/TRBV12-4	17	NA	CASSLRQAISGNSPLHF
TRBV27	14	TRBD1	CASSFGQGGETQYF
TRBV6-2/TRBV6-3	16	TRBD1	CASSYSADRGSEKLFF
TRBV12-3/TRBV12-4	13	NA	CASSFVQGYEQYF
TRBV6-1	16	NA	CASSERDSSRLYGYTF
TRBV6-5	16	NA	CASSYRPVTLNYGYTF
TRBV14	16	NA	CASSPPPTRGTGELFF
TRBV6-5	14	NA	CASSYSTLNTEAFF
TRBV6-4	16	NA	CASRSPGHQYSYEQYF
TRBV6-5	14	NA	CASSYSGSGNTIYF
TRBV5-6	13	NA	CASSLSTLIEAFF
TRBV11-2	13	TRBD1	CASSAGQGQTQYF
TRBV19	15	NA	CASTPMGGTNTEAFF